This T cell receptor beta chain was recovered during a study of early T cells in non-severe SARS-CoV-2 infection. A single record per CDR3 protein comes from TCRdb applying MiXCR to the 5' RACE reads. Of about 83,000 distinct CDR3 sequences listed, roughly 13% are singletons. This clonotype was counted at least ten times. This CDR3 contains 15 residues. Germline-derived CDR1 and CDR2 are KGHSH and LQKENI. With V trimmed by 2 bases and J by 2 bases, 6 bases remained unmatched. The sequencing sample was made of whole blood. This clonotype was sampled from an adult who was a healthcare worker with PCR-confirmed SARS-CoV-2 infection or an uninfected control (not recorded which). The chain joins TRBV18 to TRBJ2-7; TRBD2 agrees at 7 bases. The CDR3 DNA reads TGTGCCAGCTCACCAACTTCGGGGGGACCCTACGAGCAGTACTTC. Amino acid sequence: CASSPTSGGPYEQYF. The full variable domain, completed using reference TRBV18 and TRBJ2-7, is NAGVMQNPRHLVRRRGQEARLRCSPMKGHSHVYWYRQLPEEGLKFMVYLQKENIIDESGMPKERFSAEFPKEGPSILRIQQVVRGDSAAYFCASSPTSGGPYEQYFGPGTRLTVT.